The 29 T cell receptor beta chains reported below all come from one sample, sequenced in a study of blood T cell repertoires in COVID-19. Method: immunoSEQ multiplex PCR; TCRdb's copy keeps in-frame clones and lacks some. The sample has some 87,000 clones, 78% seen once. Specimen: peripheral blood. The origin of the receptors is a human donor in a cohort sampled during active COVID-19.

This rearrangement joins TRBV24-1 to TRBJ2-2, with D perhaps TRBD1 (5 bases). Germline V gene sequence: CDR1 KGHDR, CDR2 SFDVKD. Between the trimmed V and J ends, which lost 3 bases and 4 bases, there was a span of 20 bases. There are 18 residues in the CDR3. The CDR3 spells CATSDRSSPGSLTGELFF. The CDR3 DNA reads as TGTGCCACCAGTGATCGCTCCTCCCCAGGGTCTCTCACCGGGGAGCTGTTTTTT.

For this clone: Other DNA variants within this sample encode the same CDR3. The J gene is TRBJ1-5, the V gene TRBV4-2, with a weak D call TRBD1 (5 bases). Germline CDR1 is LGHNA and CDR2 is YNFKEQ. With 0 bases removed from V and 0 bases from J, the gap between germline ends came to 9 bases. The CDR3 is 16 residues long. This CDR3 is CASSQDPGVSNQPQHF. Written as DNA, the CDR3 is TGTGCCAGCAGCCAAGATCCGGGGGTTAGCAATCAGCCCCAGCATTTT.

This chain joins TRBV5-1 and TRBJ2-5; 9 bases are a match to TRBD1. The V gene end was trimmed by 4 bases and the J gene end by 5 bases; junction bases not matched to a gene: 6. Germline V gene sequence: CDR1 SGHRS, CDR2 YFSETQ. This CDR3 has 14 residues. In nucleotides, the CDR3 is TGCGCCAGCAGCGCTGGACAGGGGACGGAGACCCAGTACTTC. It yields the protein CASSAGQGTETQYF.

For this clone: Other DNA variants within this sample encode the same CDR3. CDR3 DNA: TGTGCCAGCAGTCCCCGGGGGGGGCTAGCGGGGGGTATAATAGTGTTCGGGGGCACAGATACGCAGTATTTT. This sequence encodes CASSPRGGLAGGIIVFGGTDTQYF. This chain connects TRBV28 to TRBJ2-3; 11 positions agree with TRBD2. Germline lookup yields CDR1 MDHEN and CDR2 SYDVKM. V lost 5 bases and J lost 1; bases outside the gene matches: 29. CDR3 size: 24 residues.

The chain carries TRBV12-5 and TRBJ1-5; perhaps TRBD1 as D (5 bases). Germline lookup yields CDR1 LGHNT and CDR2 FRNRAP. V dropped 4 bases and J dropped 3 bases, with 13 bases sitting between them. The CDR3 has 15 residues. This CDR3 reads CASGSRDLYNQPQHF. Here the CDR3 DNA reads TGTGCTAGTGGTTCACGGGACTTATACAATCAGCCCCAGCATTTT.

The chain has TRBV5-5 and TRBJ2-1; 10 bases agree with TRBD2. Germline CDR1 reads SGHKS; CDR2 reads YYEKEE (reference sequence). This CDR3 contains 16 residues. V shed 4 bases and J 3 bases; nucleotides not matched to a gene: 7. The CDR3 reads CASSPLGLADYNEQFF. CDR3 DNA sequence: TGTGCCAGCAGCCCCCTCGGACTAGCGGACTACAATGAGCAGTTCTTC.

This chain uses TRBV4-3 with TRBJ2-5; 8 bases align to TRBD2. CDR1 and CDR2 from the germline V gene are LGHNA and YSLEER. Trimming removed 0 bases from V and 9 bases from J; junction bases left unmatched: 9. The CDR3 is 15 amino acids. The CDR3 protein is CASSQERVLGGAQYF. The CDR3 bases are TGCGCCAGCAGCCAAGAAAGGGTCCTCGGGGGGGCCCAGTACTTC.

The J gene is TRBJ2-5, the V gene TRBV7-9, with D perhaps TRBD1 (5 bases). Looked up from germline, CDR1 is SEHNR and CDR2 is FQNEAQ (reference sequence). This CDR3 contains 15 residues. Trimming took 3 bases from V and 2 from J, leaving 13 bases between them. The CDR3 protein is CASSLEGHPQETQYF. CDR3 DNA: TGTGCCAGCAGCTTGGAAGGACACCCGCAAGAGACCCAGTACTTC. Full variable domain (outside the CDR3, taken from reference TRBV7-9 and TRBJ2-5): DTGVSQNPRHKITKRGQNVTFRCDPISEHNRLYWYRQTLGQGPEFLTYFQNEAQLEKSRLLSDRFSAERPKGSFSTLEIQRTEQGDSAMYLCASSLEGHPQETQYFGPGTRLLVL.

The chain carries TRBV5-1 and TRBJ1-2; 7 bases align to TRBD1. V lost 7 bases to trimming and J lost 7 bases; unmatched junction nucleotides: 10. The CDR3 loop spans 13 amino acids. Germline loops: CDR1 SGHRS, CDR2 YFSETQ. The CDR3 is CASQSTGAGGYTF. Here the CDR3 DNA reads TGCGCCAGCCAGTCAACAGGGGCGGGTGGCTACACCTTC. The entire variable domain, with the rest obtained from reference TRBV5-1 and TRBJ1-2, is as follows: KAGVTQTPRYLIKTRGQQVTLSCSPISGHRSVSWYQQTPGQGLQFLFEYFSETQRNKGNFPGRFSGRQFSNSRSEMNVSTLELGDSALYLCASQSTGAGGYTFGSGTRLTVV.

CDR3 DNA: TGTGCCTCTAGGGGGGACAGTAGCTCCTACAATGAGCAGTTCTTC. Protein product: CASRGDSSSYNEQFF. The V and J genes are TRBV10-3 and TRBJ2-1, with TRBD1 as a possible D gene (7 bases). The germline V gene encodes CDR1 ENHRY and CDR2 SYGVKD. V lost 11 bases and J 0 bases, leaving 17 bases between the germline ends. The CDR3 length is 15 residues.

This chain uses TRBV27 with TRBJ2-7, with TRBD1 identical over 10 bases. The CDR3 runs to 15 residues. Germline V CDR1 and CDR2: MNHEY, SMNVEV (reference sequence). V trimming: 3 bases; J trimming: 6 bases; junction bases outside the gene matches: 8. The CDR3 coding sequence is TGTGCCAGCAGTTTTCTGGTGGGACAGGGGAGCGAGCAGTACTTC. It encodes CASSFLVGQGSEQYF.

The chain is built from TRBV12-3 or TRBV12-4 and TRBJ1-5, with D perhaps matching TRBD1 (6 bases). Trimming shortened V by 3 bases and J by 8 bases, and 11 bases separated the two germline ends. CDR3 size: 13 residues. In nucleotides, the CDR3 is TGTGCCAGCAGTTTTCAGGGGCGGGAGCCCCAGCATTTT. Residues: CASSFQGREPQHF.

This clone was observed a handful of times. This chain links TRBV3-1 (or the pseudogene TRBV3-2) with TRBJ2-7; D perhaps matches TRBD2 (6 bases). Germline CDR1 reads LGHDT; CDR2 reads YNNKEL (reference sequence). The length of the CDR3 is 15 residues. Between the trimmed V and J ends, which lost 4 bases and 8 bases, there was a span of 21 bases. CDR3 amino acids: CASSPSSSSEVKQYF. CDR3 bases: TGTGCCAGCAGCCCGTCATCGTCTAGCGAGGTCAAGCAGTACTTC.

V usage is TRBV6-2 or TRBV6-3 and J usage is TRBJ2-7; 11 bases align to TRBD2. Unmatched junction bases numbered 9, after V lost 6 bases and J lost 2 bases. Germline CDR1 reads MNHEY; CDR2 reads SVGEGT. The CDR3 has 16 residues. In DNA form, the CDR3 reads TGTGCCAGCAGCCACCGCGGGACTAGCGGCCCCTACGAGCAGTACGTC. It codes for CASSHRGTSGPYEQYV.

The rearrangement uses TRBV7-9 and TRBJ2-3, with 10 positions matching TRBD1. There are 15 residues in the CDR3. CDR1 is SEHNR and CDR2 is FQNEAQ in the germline V gene (reference sequence). The ends lost 4 bases at V and 3 bases at J; junction bases unmatched: 4. For the CDR3, the DNA is TGTGCCAGCAGCTCGGGACAGGGGATGACAGATACGCAGTATTTT. The encoded protein is CASSSGQGMTDTQYF.

CDR3 nucleotides: TGTGCCAGCAGCCTCAACAGGGGTCTTACCTACGAGCAGTACTTC. Protein product: CASSLNRGLTYEQYF. The chain carries TRBV28 and TRBJ2-7, with 7 bases identical to TRBD1. CDR1 and CDR2 (germline): MDHEN, SYDVKM. The CDR3 runs to 15 residues. The ends lost 6 bases at V and 2 bases at J; junction bases unmatched: 10.

The chain uses TRBV18 and TRBJ2-1; TRBD2 is a possible D gene (6 bases). The length of the CDR3 is 16 residues. CDR1 and CDR2 from the germline V gene are KGHSH and LQKENI. Trimming took 0 bases from V and 7 from J, leaving 16 bases between them. For the CDR3, the DNA is TGTGCCAGCTCACCACCCGGGAGCCTGCTGGTTAATGAGCAGTTCTTC. It is translated as CASSPPGSLLVNEQFF.

The chain is built from TRBV7-9 and TRBJ2-4, with D tentatively TRBD1 (6 bases). Germline CDR1 and CDR2: SEHNR and FQNEAQ (reference sequence). Trimming took 6 bases from V and 1 from J, leaving 25 bases between them. The CDR3 covers 19 residues. This CDR3 is CASSPPGQNFGWAKNIQYF. The CDR3 DNA reads TGTGCCAGCAGTCCTCCGGGACAAAACTTTGGGTGGGCCAAAAACATTCAGTACTTC.

The V and J genes are TRBV7-3 and TRBJ1-1, with D unclear. The germline gives CDR1 SGHTA, CDR2 FQGTGA. The CDR3 consists of 13 residues. Trimming removed 4 bases from V and 1 base from J, with 7 bases in between. The CDR3 is CASSSQENTEAFF. The CDR3 DNA reads as TGTGCCAGCAGCTCCCAGGAGAACACTGAAGCTTTCTTT.

This chain links TRBV5-1 with TRBJ2-7; 7 nucleotides agree with TRBD2. Germline lookup yields CDR1 SGHRS and CDR2 YFSETQ. Trimming cost V 4 bases and J 3 bases; bases outside gene matches: 4. This CDR3 is built from 13 residues. CDR3 in DNA: TGCGCCAGCAGCCCTAGCGGCGGCTACGAGCAGTACTTC. It codes for CASSPSGGYEQYF.

The chain combines TRBV5-1 with TRBJ2-1; possibly TRBD1 for D (5 bases). The CDR3 runs to 15 residues. V was trimmed by 4 bases and J by 5 bases, leaving 16 bases between them. Germline CDR1 and CDR2: SGHRS and YFSETQ. The CDR3 here is CASSQLAGQDNEQFF. CDR3 nucleotides: TGCGCCAGCAGCCAGCTGGCAGGGCAGGACAATGAGCAGTTCTTC. The variable domain in full, with the rest retrieved from reference TRBV5-1 and TRBJ2-1, is KAGVTQTPRYLIKTRGQQVTLSCSPISGHRSVSWYQQTPGQGLQFLFEYFSETQRNKGNFPGRFSGRQFSNSRSEMNVSTLELGDSALYLCASSQLAGQDNEQFFGPGTRLTVL.

With regard to this clone: Other DNA variants within this sample encode the same CDR3. The chain uses TRBV6-4 and TRBJ1-2; 7 bases are a match to TRBD1. With 8 bases clipped from V and 7 bases from J, the junction kept 10 bases outside the gene matches. This CDR3 contains 13 residues. Per the germline V gene, CDR1 is MRHNA and CDR2 is SNTAGT. Here the CDR3 reads CASGEKGAGGYTF. The CDR3 DNA is TGTGCCAGCGGGGAGAAGGGGGCGGGTGGCTACACCTTC.

V gene TRBV5-1 combines with J gene TRBJ1-2; 7 bases match TRBD1. The germline CDR1 and CDR2 sequences are SGHRS and YFSETQ. The ends lost 4 bases at V and 2 bases at J; junction bases unmatched: 2. The CDR3 is 13 amino acids. The CDR3 DNA reads TGCGCCAGCAGCCCGGGACAGAACTATGGCTACACCTTC. This gives the protein CASSPGQNYGYTF.

The chain recombines TRBV7-2 with TRBJ2-1, with TRBD1 matching 8 bases. The CDR3 is 13 residues long. The germline gives CDR1 SGHTA, CDR2 FQGNSA. The V and J ends lost 2 bases and 10 bases, in that order; junction bases with no gene match: 4. The CDR3 DNA reads as TGTGCCAGCAGCTTACCAGGGGGCCTCGAGCAGTTCTTC. It translates to CASSLPGGLEQFF.

The chain joins TRBV10-3 to TRBJ2-7; 8 nucleotides agree with TRBD2. The germline V gene has CDR1 ENHRY and CDR2 SYGVKD. The V and J ends lost 3 bases and 2 bases, in that order; junction bases with no gene match: 6. The CDR3 has 15 amino acids. The CDR3 sequence: CAISDSGSKTYEQYV. The DNA for the CDR3 is TGTGCCATCAGTGACAGCGGGAGTAAGACCTACGAGCAGTACGTC.

The genes are TRBV5-1 and TRBJ1-1; maybe TRBD1 (5 bases). In germline, CDR1 is SGHRS, CDR2 YFSETQ. The ends were cut back, 0 bases at V and 0 bases at J, with 9 bases in the middle. CDR3 length equals 15 residues. Here the CDR3 DNA reads TGCGCCAGCAGCTTGGGGGTGACAGTGAACACTGAAGCTTTCTTT. As protein: CASSLGVTVNTEAFF.

The rearrangement joins TRBV10-3 to TRBJ2-5; 11 positions agree with TRBD2. Germline CDR1 ENHRY, CDR2 SYGVKD. With V trimmed by 10 bases and J by 3 bases, 7 bases remained unmatched. The CDR3 is 14 amino acids. CDR3 nucleotides: TGTGCCAGCGCTACTAGCGGGGGAAAAGAGACCCAGTACTTC. Amino acids: CASATSGGKETQYF.

V gene TRBV27 combines with J gene TRBJ2-7, with D perhaps matching TRBD1 (6 bases). The germline V and J ends were trimmed by 5 bases and 1 base, with 15 bases remaining between them. CDR1 is MNHEY, CDR2 SMNVEV, per germline (reference sequence). CDR3 size: 15 residues. The CDR3 is CASSATGSLSYEQYF. CDR3 coding DNA: TGTGCCAGCAGTGCAACAGGGTCTCTATCCTACGAGCAGTACTTC.

V gene TRBV28 combines with J gene TRBJ2-7; 9 bases are a match to TRBD2. Germline CDR1 MDHEN, CDR2 SYDVKM. The CDR3 runs to 16 residues. V was pared by 5 bases and J by 2 bases, with 10 bases of the junction left unmatched. The CDR3 loop is CASSPLAGAATYEQYV. The CDR3 coding sequence is TGTGCCAGCAGTCCATTAGCGGGAGCCGCAACCTACGAGCAGTACGTC.